These 14 T cell receptor beta chains share one sample of origin, sequenced in a study of blood T cell repertoires in COVID-19. Clones were sequenced by immunoSEQ multiplex PCR, and TCRdb holds only the in-frame ones, with some missing. The table shows more than 250,000 clones, with 70% to 90% occurring only once. The specimen was peripheral blood. The source is a man between 60 and 75 years old who had recovered from COVID-19.

The chain carries TRBV11-2 and TRBJ2-7; D is uncertain. Germline V gene sequence: CDR1 SGHAT, CDR2 FQNNGV. The V and J ends lost 0 bases and 3 bases respectively, with 12 bases between them. The CDR3 has 15 residues. The CDR3 reads CASSLDQSLGYEQYF. DNA of the CDR3: TGTGCCAGCAGCTTAGATCAAAGCCTCGGCTACGAGCAGTACTTC.

V is TRBV11-2 and J is TRBJ2-5; D might be TRBD2 (5 bases). CDR1 is SGHAT, CDR2 FQNNGV, per germline. V dropped 5 bases and J dropped 5 bases, with 15 bases sitting between them. The CDR3 has 14 amino acids. The CDR3 sequence: CASSPTPRGETQYF. The CDR3 DNA is TGTGCCAGCAGCCCCACGCCGAGAGGGGAGACCCAGTACTTC.

This clone was recorded once. The rearrangement uses TRBV5-8 and TRBJ2-5; D remains ambiguous. V lost 0 bases and J 5 bases, leaving 14 bases between the germline ends. CDR1 and CDR2 from the germline V gene are SGHTS and YDEGEE. CDR3 length equals 15 residues. The CDR3 here is CASSLARMSRETQYF. The CDR3 coding sequence is TGTGCCAGCAGCTTGGCCAGGATGTCCAGGGAGACCCAGTACTTC.

The rearrangement links TRBV19 to TRBJ1-2; D unclear. Per the germline V gene, CDR1 is LNHDA and CDR2 is SQIVND (reference sequence). The CDR3 totals 14 residues. With 6 bases removed from V and 8 bases from J, the gap between germline ends came to 19 bases. CDR3 in DNA: TGTGCCAGTAGAAAGGACGGGGTTAGGAGCGGCTACACCTTC. This encodes CASRKDGVRSGYTF.

The chain combines TRBV10-1 with TRBJ2-2, with TRBD2 matching over 7 bases. Germline V CDR1 and CDR2: WNHNN, SYGVQD (reference sequence). V was pared by 3 bases and J by 6 bases, with 10 bases of the junction left unmatched. The CDR3 runs to 16 residues. The CDR3 protein is CASSDPRGRGAGELFF. Written as DNA, the CDR3 is TGCGCCAGCAGTGACCCTCGCGGGAGAGGTGCCGGGGAGCTGTTTTTT.

This chain connects TRBV2 to TRBJ1-5; D is possibly TRBD1 (6 bases). The CDR3 sequence is 13 residues long. Germline values: CDR1 SNHLY, CDR2 FYNNEI. Trimming pared 5 bases from V and 4 bases from J, leaving 9 bases between. CDR3 region: CASSPQGNQPQHF. The CDR3 bases are TGTGCCAGCAGTCCACAGGGAAATCAGCCCCAGCATTTT.

The chain has TRBV6-5 and TRBJ2-2; TRBD1 matches 9 bases. Losses at the gene ends were 7 bases for V and 4 bases for J; bases not matched to a gene: 7. Germline V lookup: CDR1 MNHEY, CDR2 SVGAGI. The CDR3 totals 15 residues. In DNA, the CDR3 is TGTGCCAGCATCACAGGGGGCGCGGGCACCGGGGAGCTGTTTTTT. Translating gives CASITGGAGTGELFF.

This sequence joins TRBV12-3 or TRBV12-4 and TRBJ1-1; D might be TRBD1 (6 bases). The germline V and J ends were trimmed by 6 bases and 4 bases, with 12 bases remaining between them. This CDR3 spans 13 amino acids. Here the CDR3 reads CASRQGRGTEAFF. DNA for the CDR3: TGTGCCAGCAGACAGGGCAGGGGCACTGAAGCTTTCTTT.

The V and J genes are TRBV30 and TRBJ1-5; D might be TRBD1 (5 bases). V gave up 0 bases and J gave up 8 bases, with 11 bases separating them. Germline CDR1 reads GTSNPN; CDR2 reads SVGIG (reference sequence). The CDR3 covers 13 residues. The CDR3 sequence: CAWSVAAGKPQHF. DNA for the CDR3: TGTGCCTGGAGTGTAGCAGCAGGGAAGCCCCAGCATTTT. The variable domain in full, completed from reference TRBV30 and TRBJ1-5, reads SQTIHQWPATLVQPVGSPLSLECTVEGTSNPNLYWYRQAAGRGLQLLFYSVGIGQISSEVPQNLSASRPQDRQFILSSKKLLLSDSGFYLCAWSVAAGKPQHFGDGTRLSIL.

The chain combines TRBV5-4 with TRBJ2-5, with 8 bases that match TRBD2. This CDR3 is built from 13 residues. The junction had 3 bases not matched to a gene; V was cut back by 3 bases and J by 5 bases. CDR1 is SGHNT, CDR2 YYREEE, per germline (reference sequence). In DNA, the CDR3 is TGTGCCAGCAGCTCGGGACTAGTGGAGACCCAGTACTTC. Its protein product is CASSSGLVETQYF.

The rearrangement joins TRBV27 to TRBJ2-3, with a tentative D call TRBD2 (6 bases). This CDR3 comprises 15 residues. V shed 5 bases and J shed 5 bases, with 17 bases lying between them. Germline CDR1 is MNHEY and CDR2 is SMNVEV (reference sequence). The DNA for the CDR3 is TGTGCCAGCAGTCCGATAGGTGTGGAGGGAGATACGCAGTATTTT. Translation: CASSPIGVEGDTQYF.

This rearrangement joins TRBV5-1 to TRBJ1-2; tentatively, D is TRBD1 (6 bases). Germline assignment: CDR1 SGHRS and CDR2 YFSETQ. V was pared by 0 bases and J by 8 bases, with 11 bases between. The CDR3 is made up of 13 amino acids. CDR3: CASSLVRGSGYTF. CDR3 nucleotide sequence: TGCGCCAGCAGCTTGGTCAGGGGAAGCGGCTACACCTTC.

The chain joins TRBV27 to TRBJ2-5; possible D gene TRBD1, 6 bases. CDR3 length: 13 amino acids. Germline V gives CDR1 MNHEY, CDR2 SMNVEV (reference sequence). Trimming stripped 6 bases from V and 5 bases from J, with 13 bases between. Here the CDR3 reads CASRQQGRETQYF. The DNA of the CDR3 is TGTGCCAGCAGACAACAGGGAAGGGAGACCCAGTACTTC.

The count of this clone is one. The V call is TRBV16, the J call TRBJ1-5, with D possibly being TRBD1 (6 bases). Germline V gene data show CDR1 as KGHSY and CDR2 as FQNENV. This CDR3 has 14 amino acids. Trimming removed 2 bases from V and 4 bases from J, with 9 bases in between. This chain's CDR3 is CASSQKQGNQPQHF. CDR3 DNA sequence: TGTGCCAGCAGCCAAAAACAGGGTAATCAGCCCCAGCATTTT.